Listed here is a single T cell receptor beta chain. Its antigen is unknown. These data come from a study of cytomegalovirus exposure and HLA in healthy donors. PCR was performed using 60 Vbeta and 13 Jbeta primers. The data were produced by immunoSEQ multiplex PCR, yet TCRdb's version contains in-frame clones alone and is incomplete. Among about 70,000 clones listed, about 73% were seen once. The study, taken as a whole, reports: Common viral pathogens seemed, in a later analysis, to connect with several of the most significant clusters. The study designated some 180 TCR beta chains cytomegalovirus-associated.

The sequenced material came from PBMCs. The TCR originated in a woman aged 55-70 years in good health and CMV-seropositive.

This CDR3 is CASSHRGLDGELFF. Written as DNA, the CDR3 is TGTGCCAGCAGCCACAGGGGGCTCGACGGGGAGCTGTTTTTT. This rearrangement joins TRBV25-1 to TRBJ2-2, with TRBD1 matching over 9 bases. This CDR3 region has 14 residues. Germline lookup yields CDR1 MGHDK and CDR2 SYGVNS. After removal of 6 bases from V and 7 bases from J, the junction contained 6 bases not matched to a gene.